The rows below give T cell receptor beta chains drawn from one sample of a study of blood T cell repertoires in COVID-19. Clones were read by immunoSEQ multiplex PCR, and TCRdb kept only the in-frame ones, dropping some. Among roughly 670,000 clones, more than 80% were seen once, and the ten largest hold 0.2% to 0.3%. The sequenced sample consisted of peripheral blood. The receptors here all came from a young woman with acute or convalescent COVID-19. CDR3s leave out the opening cysteine and the closing phenylalanine or tryptophan. The D gene is left open where the match is weak. The size field is filled for only some rows; it gives once, few, many or a size class.

cdr3_aa: AISESNGDRGSYEQY
d_call: TRBD1
v_call: TRBV10-3
clone_size: NA
j_call: TRBJ2-7

cdr3_aa: ASSLVGGNTGELF
d_call: NA
v_call: TRBV7-7
clone_size: NA
j_call: TRBJ2-2

cdr3_aa: ASTLRGAGGAIGEAF
d_call: TRBD1
v_call: TRBV7-2
clone_size: NA
j_call: TRBJ1-1

cdr3_aa: ASSHRTAQETQY
d_call: NA
v_call: TRBV3-1/TRBV3-2
clone_size: NA
j_call: TRBJ2-5

cdr3_aa: ASSQGRTGGYEQY
d_call: TRBD1
v_call: TRBV4-1
clone_size: NA
j_call: TRBJ2-7

cdr3_aa: ASSIRGINQPQH
d_call: NA
v_call: TRBV19
clone_size: NA
j_call: TRBJ1-5

cdr3_aa: ASSLSGTGGYGYT
d_call: TRBD1
v_call: TRBV27
clone_size: NA
j_call: TRBJ1-2

cdr3_aa: ATPGHHQRNTEAF
d_call: NA
v_call: TRBV15
clone_size: NA
j_call: TRBJ1-1

cdr3_aa: AISGLAPTDTQY
d_call: TRBD2
v_call: TRBV10-3
clone_size: NA
j_call: TRBJ2-3

cdr3_aa: ATSRDRGADYGYT
d_call: TRBD1
v_call: TRBV15
clone_size: NA
j_call: TRBJ1-2

cdr3_aa: ASSVGTSNGYEQY
d_call: NA
v_call: TRBV9
clone_size: once
j_call: TRBJ2-7

cdr3_aa: ASRTGQDYGYT
d_call: TRBD1
v_call: TRBV28
clone_size: NA
j_call: TRBJ1-2

cdr3_aa: ASSRPGEGYGYT
d_call: NA
v_call: TRBV6-5
clone_size: NA
j_call: TRBJ1-2

cdr3_aa: ASSLGQGTYEQY
d_call: TRBD1
v_call: TRBV19
clone_size: NA
j_call: TRBJ2-7

cdr3_aa: ASSPGGGNTEAF
d_call: NA
v_call: TRBV18
clone_size: NA
j_call: TRBJ1-1

cdr3_aa: ASSKNRDRVNTIY
d_call: TRBD1
v_call: TRBV11-2
clone_size: NA
j_call: TRBJ1-3

cdr3_aa: ASSYGGQASGNTIY
d_call: TRBD1
v_call: TRBV6-6
clone_size: NA
j_call: TRBJ1-3

cdr3_aa: ASSYSRTTSGGGNTGELF
d_call: TRBD2
v_call: TRBV6-2/TRBV6-3
clone_size: NA
j_call: TRBJ2-2

cdr3_aa: ASGQGMVTEAF
d_call: TRBD1
v_call: TRBV6-5
clone_size: NA
j_call: TRBJ1-1

cdr3_aa: ASSPGQITAF
d_call: NA
v_call: TRBV28
clone_size: NA
j_call: TRBJ1-1

cdr3_aa: ASSQVGGEATAYNEQF
d_call: NA
v_call: TRBV4-3
clone_size: NA
j_call: TRBJ2-1

cdr3_aa: ASSRRDRVETQY
d_call: TRBD1
v_call: TRBV7-9
clone_size: NA
j_call: TRBJ2-5